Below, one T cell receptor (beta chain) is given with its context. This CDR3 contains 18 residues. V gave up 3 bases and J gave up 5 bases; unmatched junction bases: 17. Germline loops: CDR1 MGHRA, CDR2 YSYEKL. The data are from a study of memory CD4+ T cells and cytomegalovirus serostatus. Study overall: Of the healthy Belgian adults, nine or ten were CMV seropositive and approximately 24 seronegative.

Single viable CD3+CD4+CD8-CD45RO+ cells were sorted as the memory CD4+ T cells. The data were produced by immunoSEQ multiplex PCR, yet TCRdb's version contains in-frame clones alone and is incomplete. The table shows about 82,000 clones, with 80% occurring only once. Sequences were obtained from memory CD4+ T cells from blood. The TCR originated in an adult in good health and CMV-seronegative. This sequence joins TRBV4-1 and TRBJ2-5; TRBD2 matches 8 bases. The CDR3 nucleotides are TGCGCCAGCAGCCATCCCCAGGGGACCGGGGGGGCCAGGGAGACCCAGTACTTC. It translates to CASSHPQGTGGARETQYF.